The 8 T cell receptor beta chains presented below share a single source sample, sequenced in a study of PD-1 blockade in classical Hodgkin lymphoma. Time point meaning: cycle 4 day 1 (C4D1), after five to seven weeks of nivolumab. Autologous stem cell transplantation was followed by relapse in every patient, and brentuximab vedotin exposure varied. TCRdb's table, derived via immunoSEQ multiplex PCR, lists solely in-frame clones and lacks some. The top ten clones hold approximately 3% of a sample with over 75,000 clones, 90% of them seen once. The sequencing here drew on peripheral blood mononuclear cells (PBMCs), taken before the fourth cycle of nivolumab. These receptors all stem from a human donor with classical Hodgkin lymphoma.

The J gene is TRBJ1-5, the V gene TRBV2; no firm D call. V lost 5 bases and J 4 bases, leaving 3 bases between the germline ends. The CDR3 spans 11 residues. The germline V gene encodes CDR1 SNHLY and CDR2 FYNNEI. CDR3 DNA sequence: TGTGCCAGCAGTCCAAATCAGCCCCAGCATTTT. Its protein is CASSPNQPQHF.

The V call is TRBV28, the J call TRBJ2-7; D is tentatively TRBD1 or TRBD2 (5 bases each). The ends were cut back, 5 bases at V and 2 bases at J, with 10 bases in the middle. Germline V gene data show CDR1 as MDHEN and CDR2 as SYDVKM. This CDR3 is built from 13 residues. CDR3 in DNA: TGTGCCAGCAGTCCGGGACGGACCTACGAGCAGTACTTC. Translation gives CASSPGRTYEQYF.

V is TRBV9 and J is TRBJ2-5; no reliable D call. V was shortened by 0 bases and J by 2 bases, with 8 bases between the two germline ends. Germline V gene lookup returns CDR1 SGDLS and CDR2 YYNGEE. This CDR3 has 14 amino acids. The chain's CDR3 is CASSVGYGQETQYF. In DNA form, the CDR3 reads TGTGCCAGCAGCGTAGGATACGGGCAAGAGACCCAGTACTTC.

The chain uses TRBV9 and TRBJ2-7, with D perhaps TRBD2 (6 bases). V lost 0 bases to trimming and J lost 0 bases, with 13 bases between them. CDR1 is SGDLS, CDR2 YYNGEE, per germline. CDR3 length equals 16 residues. The CDR3 protein is CASSVGLGGSSYEQYF. The CDR3 DNA is TGTGCCAGCAGCGTAGGACTGGGGGGAAGCTCCTACGAGCAGTACTTC.

Of note for this clone: Mismatch with germline at one junction end may stem from a read error. The V and J genes are TRBV5-4 and TRBJ1-2, with D uncertain. From germline, CDR1 is SGHNT and CDR2 YYREEE (reference sequence). The length of the CDR3 is 12 residues. CDR3 nucleotide sequence: TGTGCCAGCAGCTTGGTCGTTCAGTCCCAGAACTTC. Translation gives CASSLVVQSQNF.

The genes are TRBV30 and TRBJ1-5, with 9 bases matching TRBD1. The length of the CDR3 is 14 residues. The V gene's germline CDR1 is GTSNPN and CDR2 SVGIG (reference sequence). The ends lost 2 bases at V and 4 bases at J; junction bases unmatched: 3. The CDR3 loop reads CAWSLTGGNQPQHF. The CDR3 DNA reads TGTGCCTGGAGTCTGACAGGGGGGAATCAGCCCCAGCATTTT.

The chain recombines TRBV6-5 with TRBJ2-5; 7 bases agree with TRBD1. This CDR3 contains 12 residues. Trimming cost V 6 bases and J 5 bases; bases outside gene matches: 3. Germline V gene sequence: CDR1 MNHEY, CDR2 SVGAGI. CDR3 DNA sequence: TGTGCCAGCAGCCGACAGGGTGAGACCCAGTACTTC. It codes for CASSRQGETQYF.

This clone was observed once. The chain recombines TRBV2 with TRBJ1-5; 9 bases line up with TRBD1. Germline V gives CDR1 SNHLY, CDR2 FYNNEI. The CDR3 loop spans 15 amino acids. Losses at the gene ends were 4 bases for V and 6 bases for J; bases not matched to a gene: 7. The CDR3: CASSGTGGASQPQHF. The DNA of the CDR3 is TGTGCCAGCAGTGGCACAGGGGGCGCTTCTCAGCCCCAGCATTTT.